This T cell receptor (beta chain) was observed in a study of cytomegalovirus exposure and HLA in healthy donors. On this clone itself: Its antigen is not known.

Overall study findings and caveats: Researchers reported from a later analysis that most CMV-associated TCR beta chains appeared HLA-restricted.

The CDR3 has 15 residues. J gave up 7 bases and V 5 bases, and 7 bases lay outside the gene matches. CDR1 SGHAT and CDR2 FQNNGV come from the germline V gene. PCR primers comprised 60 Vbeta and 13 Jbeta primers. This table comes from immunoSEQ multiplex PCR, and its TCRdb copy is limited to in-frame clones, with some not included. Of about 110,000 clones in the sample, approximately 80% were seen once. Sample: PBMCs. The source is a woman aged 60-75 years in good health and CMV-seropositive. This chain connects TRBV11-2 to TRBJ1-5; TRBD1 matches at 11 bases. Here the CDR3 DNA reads TGTGCCAGCAGCGTAGGGACAGGGGGATGGCAGCCCCAGCATTTT. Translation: CASSVGTGGWQPQHF.